This note documents a single TCR beta chain sequence. Its target is unknown. The method was immunoSEQ multiplex PCR; TCRdb's version includes in-frame clones alone and lacks a portion of them. The sample holds 27,000 or so clones, approximately 96% seen once. The sample is drawn from a study of T cell clonotyping in hematopoietic cell transplantation. The study's findings and limits: Few recipient clonotypes overlapped donors; over 97% were de novo at given depth. Graft donor and pretransplant recipient Inverse Simpson Index values predicted broader posttransplant TCR diversity. Without cell sorting, CD4 versus CD8 contributions remain unresolved. Recipient TCR diversity dropped after transplant; expanded clonotypes rose from day 30 to 180.

The CDR3 runs 17 residues. Trimming stripped 1 base from V and 3 bases from J, with 17 bases between. The receptor was isolated from a man aged 50 or older in good health. Some clones in this sample may be carry-over from other donors' samples. Sample: peripheral blood mononuclear cells. This chain joins TRBV5-3 and TRBJ1-5; D might be TRBD1 (6 bases). TRBV5-3 is treated as an ORF (open reading frame) with a function not yet certain. CDR3 in amino acids: CARSLISQTGFNQPQHF. CDR3 bases: TGTGCCAGAAGCTTGATTTCTCAGACAGGATTCAATCAGCCCCAGCATTTT.